Shown below are 11 T cell receptor beta chains from a single sample sequenced in a study of CD8 T cells in ankylosing spondylitis. TCRdb processed the 5' RACE reads anew with MiXCR; each CDR3 protein has one entry. The table lists roughly 100,000 distinct CDR3 sequences, about 8.3% of them singletons. Source material: blood, either unsorted or a sorted T cell fraction (not recorded which). These receptors came from a male donor with ankylosing spondylitis or in good health (not recorded which).

This clonotype appeared a few times. The rearrangement joins TRBV10-3 to TRBJ2-1; the match to TRBD1 covers 7 bases. The CDR3 covers 11 residues. Losses at the gene ends were 9 bases for V and 7 bases for J; bases not matched to a gene: 3. Germline V lookup: CDR1 ENHRY, CDR2 SYGVKD. This CDR3 is CAIQGRNEQFF. In DNA form, the CDR3 reads TGTGCCATACAGGGGCGGAATGAGCAGTTCTTC.

In this sample, this clonotype turned up many times. This chain uses TRBV29-1 with TRBJ2-7; D is ambiguous. V lost 2 bases to trimming and J lost 3 bases, with 8 bases between them. The CDR3 contains 12 residues. Looked up from germline, CDR1 is SQVTM and CDR2 is ANQGSEA. CDR3 nucleotide sequence: TGCAGCGTTGAACTGGATAGCTACGAGCAGTACTTC. It encodes CSVELDSYEQYF.

In DNA, the CDR3 is TGTGCCAGCAGCTTGTGGGACAGGAGACCCGGGAGTAGCAATCAGCCCCAGCATTTT. Protein sequence: CASSLWDRRPGSSNQPQHF. The V call is TRBV11-1, the J call TRBJ1-5; 8 bases map to TRBD1. Trimming removed 3 bases from V and 0 bases from J; junction bases left unmatched: 13. The germline gives CDR1 SGHAT, CDR2 FQDESV (reference sequence). The CDR3 covers 19 residues.

In this sample, this clonotype turned up many times. The chain links TRBV20-1 to TRBJ2-7; D gene ambiguous. The V end lost 3 bases, the J end lost 3 bases, and 9 bases lay between the germline ends. This CDR3 has 12 amino acids. Germline CDR1 reads DFQATT; CDR2 reads SNEGSKA (reference sequence). CDR3 sequence: CSASFPGYEQYF. Written as DNA, the CDR3 is TGCAGTGCTAGCTTTCCGGGCTACGAGCAGTACTTC.

This clonotype was picked up many times. The chain employs TRBV18 and TRBJ2-7; D is unresolved. CDR1 is KGHSH, CDR2 LQKENI, per germline. The V and J ends lost 1 base and 3 bases respectively, with 13 bases between them. The CDR3 sequence is 15 residues long. CDR3 coding DNA: TGTGCCAGCTCACCACGGCCTCGGGCTTTCTACGAGCAGTACTTC. Protein product: CASSPRPRAFYEQYF.

This clonotype was picked up a small number of times. This rearrangement joins TRBV6-2 or TRBV6-3 to TRBJ2-7, with D possibly TRBD2 on 5 matching bases. The CDR3 spans 11 residues. Looked up from germline, CDR1 is MNHEY and CDR2 is SVGEGT. V shed 8 bases and J shed 4 bases, with 9 bases lying between them. The CDR3 here is CASGRVYEQYF. The DNA for the CDR3 is TGTGCCAGCGGGCGGGTGTACGAGCAGTACTTC.

This clonotype came up a few times. CDR3 sequence: CASSFLLGSPFF. In nucleotides, the CDR3 is TGTGCCAGCAGCTTCCTCCTCGGGTCGCCTTTCTTT. The rearrangement joins TRBV7-9 to TRBJ1-1; unclear D gene. V lost 3 bases and J lost 12, with 14 bases in between. The length of the CDR3 is 12 residues. The germline V gene has CDR1 SEHNR and CDR2 FQNEAQ (reference sequence).

This clonotype appeared many times. The chain joins TRBV7-2 to TRBJ2-3; tentative D call: TRBD1 (5 bases). The CDR3 is 15 residues long. The germline CDR1 and CDR2 sequences are SGHTA and FQGNSA. V lost 1 base and J lost 2, with 10 bases in between. CDR3 DNA: TGTGCCAGCAGCTTAGAGGGGCCCCTCACAGATACGCAGTATTTT. This encodes CASSLEGPLTDTQYF.

This clonotype was detected many times. The genes are TRBV20-1 and TRBJ1-5; TRBD1 agrees at 9 bases. Germline CDR1 reads DFQATT; CDR2 reads SNEGSKA (reference sequence). The CDR3 has 14 amino acids. Trimming took 5 bases from V and 2 from J; bases not matched to a gene: 4. The CDR3 spells CSAHRGLGNQPQHF. The CDR3 bases are TGCAGTGCTCACAGGGGGCTTGGCAATCAGCCCCAGCATTTT.

The sample holds many counts of this clonotype. CDR3 amino acids: CASSLSGGSGYNEQFF. For the CDR3, the DNA is TGTGCCAGCAGTTTATCCGGCGGGAGCGGTTACAATGAGCAGTTCTTC. This chain joins TRBV12-3 or TRBV12-4 and TRBJ2-1; the match to TRBD2 covers 7 bases. Trimming at V came to 2 bases and at J to 4 bases, leaving 8 bases not matched to a gene. This CDR3 spans 16 amino acids.

About this clonotype itself: This clone may be a read error of a much larger clone one base away. The V and J genes are TRBV4-1 and TRBJ2-1; TRBD2 aligns across 8 bases. This CDR3 spans 19 amino acids. Germline assignment: CDR1 MGHRA and CDR2 YSYEKL. The ends lost 8 bases at V and 3 bases at J; junction bases unmatched: 21. CDR3 sequence (DNA): TGCGCCAGCGGCCGACTGGGGTTCGGTGGCGGGGGGAACTACAATGAGCAGTTCTTC. This codes for CASGRLGFGGGGNYNEQFF.